This TCR beta chain is drawn from a study of T cells in Graves' hyperthyroidism and ophthalmopathy. The V gene end was trimmed by 0 bases and the J gene end by 4 bases; junction bases not matched to a gene: 2. The germline V gene encodes CDR1 MGHRA and CDR2 YSYEKL. This CDR3 contains 14 residues. What was amplified from RNA transcripts were TCR beta CDR3 regions. A set of HTBI primers served as the primers for a first-round RT-PCR of the TCR CDR3. TCRdb recomputed calls from the multiplex PCR reads with MiXCR, one row per CDR3 protein. Here the sample spans approximately 870,000 distinct CDR3 sequences, 38% being singletons. A few counts support this clonotype.

This receptor was taken from a young man with Graves' hyperthyroidism. V usage is TRBV4-1 and J usage is TRBJ2-5, with 7 positions matching TRBD1. The sequenced material came from blood. The CDR3 DNA reads TGCGCCAGCAGCCAAGACGGGACAGTAGAGACCCAGTACTTC. Translated: CASSQDGTVETQYF.